The 12 T cell receptor beta chains in this list originate from one sample, sequenced in a study of blood T cell repertoires in COVID-19. Profiling relied on immunoSEQ multiplex PCR, and the TCRdb table lists in-frame clones only, not all of them. Found here are approximately 230,000 clones, approximately 80% of them singletons; the top ten hold 3% to 4%. The sample taken for sequencing was peripheral blood. Every receptor here comes from a woman aged 40-49 years with active or convalescent COVID-19.

This clone was found a few times. This chain links TRBV2 with TRBJ2-6, with 15 bases fitting TRBD2. CDR3 length: 20 amino acids. V shed 5 bases, J shed 0 bases, and the junction held 8 bases outside the gene matches. CDR1 is SNHLY, CDR2 FYNNEI, per germline. The CDR3 nucleotides read TGTGCCAGCAGTCCTGGACTAGCGGGGGGGTCGATCTCTGGGGCCAACGTCCTGACTTTC. The encoded protein is CASSPGLAGGSISGANVLTF. Looking up the rest from reference TRBV2 and TRBJ2-6 gives the full variable domain: EPEVTQTPSHQVTQMGQEVILRCVPISNHLYFYWYRQILGQKVEFLVSFYNNEISEKSEIFDDQFSVERPDGSNFTLKIRSTKLEDSAMYFCASSPGLAGGSISGANVLTFGAGSRLTVL.

The V and J genes are TRBV5-1 and TRBJ2-7; possibly TRBD1 for D (5 bases). The germline CDR1 and CDR2 sequences are SGHRS and YFSETQ. The CDR3 runs 15 residues. V was pared by 6 bases and J by 1 base, with 17 bases between. CDR3 DNA sequence: TGCGCCAGCACTTTTGCCCAGGGTGGTTCCTACGAGCAGTACTTC. It codes for CASTFAQGGSYEQYF.

The V and J genes are TRBV5-4 and TRBJ2-5; tentative D call: TRBD1 (6 bases). In germline, CDR1 is SGHNT, CDR2 YYREEE (reference sequence). The CDR3 is 15 amino acids. The V end was cut by 0 bases, the J end by 0 bases, with 9 bases between. The CDR3 region has the DNA TGTGCCAGCAGCTTGGGCAGGGGCTACCAAGAGACCCAGTACTTC. Translated, it gives CASSLGRGYQETQYF.

The chain is built from TRBV12-3 or TRBV12-4 and TRBJ1-3, with D uncertain. The V and J ends lost 9 bases and 0 bases respectively, with 6 bases between them. The CDR3 is 12 amino acids. CDR3 protein: CASTDSGNTIYF. The CDR3 DNA sequence: TGTGCCAGTACAGACTCTGGAAACACCATATATTTT.

V usage is TRBV30 and J usage is TRBJ1-2; 7 bases match TRBD1. The germline CDR1 and CDR2 sequences are GTSNPN and SVGIG (reference sequence). The CDR3 length is 14 residues. J lost 4 bases, V lost 1 base, and 6 bases had no gene match. CDR3 DNA sequence: TGTGCCTGGAGTGATGGCAGGGGGGCCTATGGCTACACCTTC. This translates into CAWSDGRGAYGYTF.

The rearrangement uses TRBV19 and TRBJ2-7; 9 positions match TRBD2. J gave up 2 bases and V 3 bases, and 5 bases lay outside the gene matches. From germline, CDR1 is LNHDA and CDR2 SQIVND (reference sequence). The CDR3 totals 15 residues. This CDR3 reads CASSMERGATYEQYF. The CDR3 bases are TGTGCCAGTAGTATGGAGCGGGGGGCTACCTACGAGCAGTACTTC. The full variable domain, rest sourced from reference TRBV19 and TRBJ2-7, is DGGITQSPKYLFRKEGQNVTLSCEQNLNHDAMYWYRQDPGQGLRLIYYSQIVNDFQKGDIAEGYSVSREKKESFPLTVTSAQKNPTAFYLCASSMERGATYEQYFGPGTRLTVT.

This chain joins TRBV28 and TRBJ1-2; 7 bases are shared with TRBD1. J lost 4 bases, V lost 3 bases, and 2 bases had no gene match. This CDR3 is built from 13 residues. Germline V gene sequence: CDR1 MDHEN, CDR2 SYDVKM. The CDR3 bases are TGTGCCAGCAGTTTTCAGGGGGGCTATGGCTACACCTTC. It codes for CASSFQGGYGYTF.

The chain couples TRBV11-2 to TRBJ2-7; 9 bases line up with TRBD1. The CDR3 sequence is 15 residues long. Germline loops: CDR1 SGHAT, CDR2 FQNNGV. V lost 5 bases to trimming and J lost 3 bases; unmatched junction nucleotides: 8. The CDR3 sequence is CASSVRDRANYEQYF. The CDR3 coding sequence is TGTGCCAGCAGCGTCCGGGACAGGGCCAACTACGAGCAGTACTTC. The complete variable domain, with remaining parts taken from reference TRBV11-2 and TRBJ2-7, reads EAGVAQSPRYKIIEKRQSVAFWCNPISGHATLYWYQQILGQGPKLLIQFQNNGVVDDSQLPKDRFSAERLKGVDSTLKIQPAKLEDSAVYLCASSVRDRANYEQYFGPGTRLTVT.

J is TRBJ1-5 and V is TRBV30, with TRBD1 matching 7 bases. Losses at the gene ends were 5 bases for V and 2 bases for J; bases not matched to a gene: 12. This CDR3 comprises 16 residues. Germline assignment: CDR1 GTSNPN and CDR2 SVGIG (reference sequence). CDR3 in DNA: TGTGCCTGGGGGGCAACAGGGGTCGCGGGCAATCAGCCCCAGCATTTT. It translates to CAWGATGVAGNQPQHF.

The chain is built from TRBV28 and TRBJ2-2; D is possibly TRBD1 (5 bases). With 2 bases removed from V and 6 bases from J, the gap between germline ends came to 7 bases. Germline CDR1 is MDHEN and CDR2 is SYDVKM. This CDR3 has 13 residues. In DNA form, the CDR3 reads TGTGCCAGCAGTTTACCAGGGCCCGGGGAGCTGTTTTTT. Translating gives CASSLPGPGELFF.

The rearrangement links TRBV4-1 to TRBJ1-2; a weak D match, TRBD1 (5 bases). The CDR3 loop spans 15 amino acids. The V end was cut by 1 base, the J end by 6 bases, with 15 bases between. Per the germline V gene, CDR1 is MGHRA and CDR2 is YSYEKL. The CDR3 bases are TGCGCCAGCAGCCAAGGAAGAGGTGGACAAAATGGCTACACCTTC. It codes for CASSQGRGGQNGYTF.

This chain links TRBV6-6 with TRBJ2-1; the D gene is possibly TRBD2 (6 bases). This CDR3 is 11 amino acids long. Germline CDR1 MNHNY, CDR2 SVGAGI (reference sequence). V lost 2 bases, J lost 15 bases, and 11 bases lay in between. DNA of the CDR3: TGTGCCAGCAGTTACGGGGGGTTCCGGTTCTTC. Translation: CASSYGGFRFF.